This T cell receptor beta chain was identified in a study of graft-versus-host responses after intestinal transplantation. Study at large: Multivisceral, liver-intestinal, or isolated intestinal transplants were given to recipients.

Study-wide points: Detection of GvH clones occurred in recipient marrow, and some had their first appearance in ileum or blood. Early HvG declines after transplant were associated with peak circulating GvH clone levels.

This clone appeared a few times. Its antigen remains unidentified. Generated by immunoSEQ multiplex PCR, the TCRdb table keeps only in-frame clones and is missing some. The sample carries 24,000 or so clones, roughly 85% recorded once. Germline CDR1 reads MDHEN; CDR2 reads SYDVKM. Trimming stripped 2 bases from V and 1 base from J, with 9 bases between. The CDR3 is 15 amino acids. This TCR was sampled from a human patient who received an intestinal transplant, so some T cells may come from the graft donor. The chain uses TRBV28 and TRBJ1-5; D uncertain. The source material was PBMCs, sampled approximately 29 days after intestinal transplant. DNA of the CDR3: TGTGCCAGCAGTTTACCACAATGGAGCAATCAGCCCCAGCATTTT. Its translation: CASSLPQWSNQPQHF.